This T cell receptor beta chain was observed in a study of T cell responses to AZD1222 COVID-19 vaccine. Overall study results and limits: The breadth and depth of Spike-specific TCRs increased once two AZD1222 doses had been given. Repertoires in all cases were sampled only once the peak T cell response had passed.

Concerning this clone: What it binds is unknown.

The V segment lost 4 bases and the J segment 0 bases; nucleotides outside the gene matches: 8. The CDR3 totals 16 residues. Germline V gene sequence: CDR1 LGHDT, CDR2 YNNKEL (reference sequence). Here immunoSEQ multiplex PCR was the method, and the copy in TCRdb shows in-frame clones only, minus some. This table holds approximately 210,000 clones, approximately 90% found once. Sequencing used peripheral blood, obtained 28 days after the second AZD1222 dose. The rearrangement links TRBV3-1 (or the pseudogene TRBV3-2) to TRBJ1-2, with 7 bases fitting TRBD1. This clonotype was sampled from an adult who received the AZD1222 COVID-19 vaccine. The CDR3 sequence: CASSPVRGRANYGYTF. DNA for the CDR3: TGTGCCAGCAGCCCGGTGAGGGGGCGGGCTAACTATGGCTACACCTTC.